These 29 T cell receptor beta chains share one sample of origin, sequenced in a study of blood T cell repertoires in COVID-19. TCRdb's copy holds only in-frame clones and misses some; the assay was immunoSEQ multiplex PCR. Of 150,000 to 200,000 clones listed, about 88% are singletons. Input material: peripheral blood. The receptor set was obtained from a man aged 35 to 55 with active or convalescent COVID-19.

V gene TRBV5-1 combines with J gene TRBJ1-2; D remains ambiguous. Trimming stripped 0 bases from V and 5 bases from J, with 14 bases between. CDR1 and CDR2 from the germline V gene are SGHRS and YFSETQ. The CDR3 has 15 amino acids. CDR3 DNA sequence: TGCGCCAGCAGCTTGGACAGATTCGATAGGTATGGCTACACCTTC. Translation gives CASSLDRFDRYGYTF.

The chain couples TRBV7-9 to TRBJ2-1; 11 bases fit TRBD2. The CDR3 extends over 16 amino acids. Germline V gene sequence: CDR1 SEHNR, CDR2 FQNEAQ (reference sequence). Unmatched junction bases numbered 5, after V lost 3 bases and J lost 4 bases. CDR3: CASSFIAGGQYNEQFF. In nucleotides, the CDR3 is TGTGCCAGCAGCTTCATAGCGGGGGGGCAATACAATGAGCAGTTCTTC.

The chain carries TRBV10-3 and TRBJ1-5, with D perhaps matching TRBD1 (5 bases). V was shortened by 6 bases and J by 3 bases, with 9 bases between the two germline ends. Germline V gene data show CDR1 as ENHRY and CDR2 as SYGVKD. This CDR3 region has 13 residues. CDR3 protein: CAIRGGTNQPQHF. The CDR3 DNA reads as TGTGCCATCAGGGGGGGGACCAATCAGCCCCAGCATTTT.

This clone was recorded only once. DNA for the CDR3: TGCGCCAGCAGCCAAGATCGCAGGGGGGAGACCCAGTACTTC. Its protein is CASSQDRRGETQYF. The chain employs TRBV4-1 and TRBJ2-5; 7 nucleotides agree with TRBD1. This CDR3 is 14 amino acids long. The germline CDR1 and CDR2 sequences are MGHRA and YSYEKL. The J segment lost 5 bases and the V segment lost 0 bases, leaving 3 bases of the junction unmatched.

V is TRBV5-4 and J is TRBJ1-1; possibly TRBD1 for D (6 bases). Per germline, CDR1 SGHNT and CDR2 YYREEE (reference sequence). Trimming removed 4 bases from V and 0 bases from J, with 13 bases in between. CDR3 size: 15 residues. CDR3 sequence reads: CASSPGGQLNTEAFF. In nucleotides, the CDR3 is TGTGCCAGCAGCCCGGGGGGACAACTGAACACTGAAGCTTTCTTT.

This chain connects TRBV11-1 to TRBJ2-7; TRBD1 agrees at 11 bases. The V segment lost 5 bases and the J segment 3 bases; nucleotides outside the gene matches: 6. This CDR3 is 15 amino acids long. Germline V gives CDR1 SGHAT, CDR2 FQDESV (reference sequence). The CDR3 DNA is TGTGCCAGCAGCCCCGGGACAGGGGGATTCTACGAGCAGTACTTC. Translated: CASSPGTGGFYEQYF.

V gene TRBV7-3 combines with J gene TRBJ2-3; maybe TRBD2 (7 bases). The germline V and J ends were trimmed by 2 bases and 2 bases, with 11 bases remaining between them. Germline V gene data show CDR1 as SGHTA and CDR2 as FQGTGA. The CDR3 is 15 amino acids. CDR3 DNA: TGTGCCAGCAGCTTAGCGGCGGGGGCCACAGATACGCAGTATTTT. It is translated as CASSLAAGATDTQYF.

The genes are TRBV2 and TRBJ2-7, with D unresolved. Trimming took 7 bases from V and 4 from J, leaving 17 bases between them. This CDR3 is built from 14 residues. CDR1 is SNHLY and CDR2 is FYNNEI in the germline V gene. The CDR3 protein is CASILSRLSYEQYF. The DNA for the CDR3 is TGTGCCAGCATCCTGTCCAGGCTCTCATACGAGCAGTACTTC.

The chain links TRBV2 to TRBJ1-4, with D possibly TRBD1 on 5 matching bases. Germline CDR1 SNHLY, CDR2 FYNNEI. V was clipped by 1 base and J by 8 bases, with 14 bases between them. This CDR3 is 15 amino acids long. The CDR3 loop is CASSEGRQGGEKLFF. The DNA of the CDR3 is TGTGCCAGCAGTGAAGGTCGGCAGGGAGGAGAAAAACTGTTTTTT.

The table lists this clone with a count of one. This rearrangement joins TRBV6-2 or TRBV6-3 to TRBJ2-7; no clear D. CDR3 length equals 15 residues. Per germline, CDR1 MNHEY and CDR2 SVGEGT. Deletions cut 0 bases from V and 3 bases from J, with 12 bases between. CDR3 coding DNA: TGTGCCAGCAGTTACTCGTATGCCAGACTCTACGAGCAGTACTTC. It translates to CASSYSYARLYEQYF.

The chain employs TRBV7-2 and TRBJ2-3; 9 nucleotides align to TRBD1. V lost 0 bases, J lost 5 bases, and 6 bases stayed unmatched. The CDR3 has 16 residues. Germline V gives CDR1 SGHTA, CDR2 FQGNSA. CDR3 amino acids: CASSLANRGQGDTQYF. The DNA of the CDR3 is TGTGCCAGCAGCTTAGCTAACAGGGGGCAAGGAGATACGCAGTATTTT.

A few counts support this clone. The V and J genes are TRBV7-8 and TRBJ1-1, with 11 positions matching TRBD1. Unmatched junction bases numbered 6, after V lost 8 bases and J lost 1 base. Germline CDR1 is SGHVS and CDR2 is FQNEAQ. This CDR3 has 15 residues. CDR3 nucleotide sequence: TGTGCCAGCTCATGGACAGGGGGCAGGAACACTGAAGCTTTCTTT. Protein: CASSWTGGRNTEAFF.

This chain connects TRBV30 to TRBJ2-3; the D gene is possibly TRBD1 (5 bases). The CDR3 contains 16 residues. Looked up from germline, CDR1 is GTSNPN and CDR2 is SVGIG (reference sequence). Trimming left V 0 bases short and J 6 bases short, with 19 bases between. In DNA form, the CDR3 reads TGTGCCTGGAGTGTTGGGGTCGGCAGGGTGGCGGATACGCAGTATTTT. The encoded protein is CAWSVGVGRVADTQYF.

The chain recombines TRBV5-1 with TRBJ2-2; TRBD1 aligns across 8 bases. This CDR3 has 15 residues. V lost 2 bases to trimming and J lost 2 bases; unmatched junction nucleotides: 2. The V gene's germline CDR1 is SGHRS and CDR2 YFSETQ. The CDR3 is CASSFGTGNTGELFF. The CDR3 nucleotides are TGCGCCAGCAGCTTCGGGACAGGAAACACCGGGGAGCTGTTTTTT.

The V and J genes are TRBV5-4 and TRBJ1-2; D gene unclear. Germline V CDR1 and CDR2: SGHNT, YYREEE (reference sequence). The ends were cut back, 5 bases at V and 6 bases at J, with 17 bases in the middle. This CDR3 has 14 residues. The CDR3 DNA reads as TGTGCCAGCAGACTAGACTCAGACGGAGATGGCTACACCTTC. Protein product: CASRLDSDGDGYTF.

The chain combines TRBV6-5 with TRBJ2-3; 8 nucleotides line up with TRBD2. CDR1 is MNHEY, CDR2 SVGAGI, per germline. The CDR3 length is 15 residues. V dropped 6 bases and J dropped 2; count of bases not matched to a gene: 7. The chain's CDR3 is CASRWSGGTTDTQYF. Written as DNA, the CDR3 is TGTGCCAGCAGGTGGAGCGGGGGCACCACAGATACGCAGTATTTT.

The CDR3 DNA follows: TGCGCCAGCAGCCCCGGGACAGGGGTTGAAAAGACCCAGTACTTC. This encodes CASSPGTGVEKTQYF. The V call is TRBV5-1, the J call TRBJ2-5; 10 nucleotides line up with TRBD1. The CDR3 has 15 residues. Trimming removed 4 bases from V and 6 bases from J; junction bases left unmatched: 9. Germline CDR1 and CDR2: SGHRS and YFSETQ.

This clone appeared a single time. DNA for the CDR3: TGCGCCAGCAGCCAGACCGGGACAGGGGTCACTGAAGCTTTCTTT. Translation: CASSQTGTGVTEAFF. The chain is built from TRBV5-1 and TRBJ1-1, with TRBD1 matching 10 bases. V was pared by 4 bases and J by 4 bases, with 7 bases of the junction left unmatched. This CDR3 is 15 amino acids long. Germline loops: CDR1 SGHRS, CDR2 YFSETQ.

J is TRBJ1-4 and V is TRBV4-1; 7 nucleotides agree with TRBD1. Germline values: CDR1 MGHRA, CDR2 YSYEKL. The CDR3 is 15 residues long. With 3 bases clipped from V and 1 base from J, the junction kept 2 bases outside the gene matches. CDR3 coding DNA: TGCGCCAGCAGCCAGAACAGGGGAACTAATGAAAAACTGTTTTTT. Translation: CASSQNRGTNEKLFF.

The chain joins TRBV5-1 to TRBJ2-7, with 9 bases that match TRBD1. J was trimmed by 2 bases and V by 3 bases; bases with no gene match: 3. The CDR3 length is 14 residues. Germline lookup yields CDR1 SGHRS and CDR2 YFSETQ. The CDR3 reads CASSSGQGPYEQYF. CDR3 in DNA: TGCGCCAGCAGCTCCGGACAGGGGCCCTACGAGCAGTACTTC.

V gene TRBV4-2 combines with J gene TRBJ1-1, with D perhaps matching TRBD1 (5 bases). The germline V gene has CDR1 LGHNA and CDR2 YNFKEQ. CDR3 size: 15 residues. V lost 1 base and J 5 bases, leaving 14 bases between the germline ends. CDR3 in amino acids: CASSQVGQGRTEAFF. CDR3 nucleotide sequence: TGTGCCAGCAGCCAAGTTGGGCAGGGCCGGACTGAAGCTTTCTTT.

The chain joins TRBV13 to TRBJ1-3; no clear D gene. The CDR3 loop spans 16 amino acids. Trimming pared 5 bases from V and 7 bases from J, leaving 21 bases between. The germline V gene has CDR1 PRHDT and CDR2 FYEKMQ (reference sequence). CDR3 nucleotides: TGTGCCAGCAGCCCCCCTGGCGGGGTTTTTGGGAACACCATATATTTT. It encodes CASSPPGGVFGNTIYF. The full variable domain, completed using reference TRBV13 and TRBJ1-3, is AAGVIQSPRHLIKEKRETATLKCYPIPRHDTVYWYQQGPGQDPQFLISFYEKMQSDKGSIPDRFSAQQFSDYHSELNMSSLELGDSALYFCASSPPGGVFGNTIYFGEGSWLTVV.

CDR3 nucleotide sequence: TGTGCCTGGGGGGACAATCAGCCCCAGCATTTT. Translation gives CAWGDNQPQHF. The chain combines TRBV12-5 with TRBJ1-5; tentatively, D is TRBD1 (5 bases). Germline-derived CDR1 and CDR2 are LGHNT and FRNRAP. The CDR3 runs 11 residues. Full variable domain (missing parts from reference TRBV12-5 and TRBJ1-5): DARVTQTPRHKVTEMGQEVTMRCQPILGHNTVFWYRQTMMQGLELLAYFRNRAPLDDSGMPKDRFSAEMPDATLATLKIQPSEPRDSAVYFCAWGDNQPQHFGDGTRLSIL.

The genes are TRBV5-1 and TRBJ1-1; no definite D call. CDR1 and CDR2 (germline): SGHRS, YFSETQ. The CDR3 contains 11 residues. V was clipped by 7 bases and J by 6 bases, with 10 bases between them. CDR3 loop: CASQDGAEAFF. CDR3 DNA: TGCGCCAGCCAGGACGGGGCTGAAGCTTTCTTT.

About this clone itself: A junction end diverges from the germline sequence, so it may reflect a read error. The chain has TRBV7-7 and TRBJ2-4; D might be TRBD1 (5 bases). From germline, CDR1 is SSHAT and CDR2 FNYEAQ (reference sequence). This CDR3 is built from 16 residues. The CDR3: CASSPPGYGAKNIQYF. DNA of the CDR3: TGTGCTAGCAGCCCTCCAGGGTACGGAGCCAAAAACATTCAGTACTTC.

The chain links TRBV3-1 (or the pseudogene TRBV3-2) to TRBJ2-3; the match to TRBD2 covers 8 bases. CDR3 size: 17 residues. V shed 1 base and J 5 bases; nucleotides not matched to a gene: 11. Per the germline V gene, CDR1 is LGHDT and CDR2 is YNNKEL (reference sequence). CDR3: CASSQVTAGALKDTQYF. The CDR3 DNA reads TGTGCCAGCAGCCAAGTTACAGCGGGGGCCCTCAAAGATACGCAGTATTTT.

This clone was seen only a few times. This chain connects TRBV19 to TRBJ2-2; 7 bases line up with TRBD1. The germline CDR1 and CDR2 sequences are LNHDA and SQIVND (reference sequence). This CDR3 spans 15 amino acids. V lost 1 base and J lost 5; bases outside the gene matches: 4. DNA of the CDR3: TGTGCCAGTAGTATAGGACAGGGAAGGACCGGGGAGCTGTTTTTT. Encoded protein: CASSIGQGRTGELFF.

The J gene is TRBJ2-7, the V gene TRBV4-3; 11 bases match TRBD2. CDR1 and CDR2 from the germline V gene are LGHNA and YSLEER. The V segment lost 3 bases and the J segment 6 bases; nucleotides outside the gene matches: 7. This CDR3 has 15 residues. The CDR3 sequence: CASSHLTSGGGEQYF. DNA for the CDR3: TGCGCCAGCAGCCATTTAACTAGCGGGGGTGGCGAGCAGTACTTC.

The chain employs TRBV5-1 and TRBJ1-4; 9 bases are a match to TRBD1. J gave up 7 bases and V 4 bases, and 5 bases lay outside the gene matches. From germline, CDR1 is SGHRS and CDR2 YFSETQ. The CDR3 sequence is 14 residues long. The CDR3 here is CASSAGTGREKLFF. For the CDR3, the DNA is TGCGCCAGCAGCGCGGGGACAGGGCGTGAAAAACTGTTTTTT.